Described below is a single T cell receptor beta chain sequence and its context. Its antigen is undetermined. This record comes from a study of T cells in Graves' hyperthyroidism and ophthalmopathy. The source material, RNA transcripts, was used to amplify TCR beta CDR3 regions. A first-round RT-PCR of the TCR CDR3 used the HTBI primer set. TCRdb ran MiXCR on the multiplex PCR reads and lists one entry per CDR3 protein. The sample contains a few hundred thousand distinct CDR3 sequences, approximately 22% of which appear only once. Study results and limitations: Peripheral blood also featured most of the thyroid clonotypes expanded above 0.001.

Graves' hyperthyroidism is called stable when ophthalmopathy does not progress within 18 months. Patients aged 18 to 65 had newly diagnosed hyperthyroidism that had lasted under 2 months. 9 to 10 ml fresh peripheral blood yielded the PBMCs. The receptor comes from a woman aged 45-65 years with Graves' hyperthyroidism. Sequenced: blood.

The CDR3 loop reads CASLSLTGAFYGYTF. The CDR3 DNA follows: TGTGCCAGCCTATCACTAACAGGGGCCTTCTATGGCTACACCTTC. The chain has TRBV28 and TRBJ1-2; 7 bases are shared with TRBD1. Trimming at V came to 8 bases and at J to 4 bases, leaving 13 bases not matched to a gene. The CDR3 sequence is 15 residues long. The germline gives CDR1 MDHEN, CDR2 SYDVKM.